The 10 T cell receptor beta chains in this list originate from one sample, sequenced in a study of control samples from healthy donors and cancer patients. Repertoires were generated with immunoSEQ multiplex PCR, while TCRdb's copy carries only in-frame clones and drops some. The sample has 150,000 to 200,000 clones, roughly 91% seen once. The sequencing input was blood. These receptors were collected from a woman in her twenties or thirties in good health.

This clone was found once. The chain joins TRBV4-3 to TRBJ1-1, with 9 bases that match TRBD1. The CDR3 runs 15 residues. The trim removed 4 bases at V and 4 bases at J, leaving 7 bases unmatched. Per germline, CDR1 LGHNA and CDR2 YSLEER. CDR3 residues: CASSPTRQGVTEAFF. The DNA of the CDR3 is TGCGCCAGCAGCCCCACTCGACAGGGGGTCACTGAAGCTTTCTTT.

DNA of the CDR3: TGCAGCGTTGGGGGTAAGGGCGGTAGCACTGAAGCTTTCTTT. It codes for CSVGGKGGSTEAFF. The chain is built from TRBV29-1 and TRBJ1-1; D call uncertain. Trimming removed 4 bases from V and 4 bases from J, with 16 bases in between. Germline values: CDR1 SQVTM, CDR2 ANQGSEA. The CDR3 has 14 amino acids.

As regards this clone: One end of the junction varies from germline; a read error may be responsible. J is TRBJ2-7 and V is TRBV28; perhaps D is TRBD1 or TRBD2 (6 bases each). Germline lookup yields CDR1 MDHEN and CDR2 SYDVKM. The CDR3 totals 13 residues. The CDR3 sequence: CASTLGGQYEQYF. CDR3 in DNA: TGTGCCAGCACTTTAGGGGGGCAATACGAGCAGTACTTC. The full variable domain, completed using reference TRBV28 and TRBJ2-7, is DVKVTQSSRYLVKRTGEKVFLECVQDMDHENMFWYRQDPGLGLRLIYFSYDVKMKEKGDIPEGYSVSREKKERFSLILESASTNQTSMYLCASTLGGQYEQYFGPGTRLTVT.

In nucleotides, the CDR3 is TGTGCCAGCAGGGACAGGAACTACGAGCAGTACTTC. Translation gives CASRDRNYEQYF. The chain recombines TRBV6-5 with TRBJ2-7; TRBD1 matches at 7 bases. Trimming removed 6 bases from V and 3 bases from J; junction bases left unmatched: 2. Germline V gene data show CDR1 as MNHEY and CDR2 as SVGAGI. The CDR3 has 12 residues.

This clone was seen once. The chain is built from TRBV19 and TRBJ1-4; 8 bases line up with TRBD1. Trimming removed 3 bases from V and 7 bases from J; junction bases left unmatched: 4. The CDR3 contains 14 residues. Germline V CDR1 and CDR2: LNHDA, SQIVND (reference sequence). The CDR3 protein is CASSIQGAGEKLFF. The CDR3 DNA sequence: TGTGCCAGTAGTATTCAGGGGGCCGGTGAAAAACTGTTTTTT.

This clone was detected only once. This chain joins TRBV18 and TRBJ1-3; tentatively, D is TRBD1 (5 bases). The CDR3 totals 15 residues. The germline gives CDR1 KGHSH, CDR2 LQKENI. V was clipped by 2 bases and J by 0 bases, with 8 bases between them. CDR3 DNA: TGTGCCAGCTCACCAGTCGGGGGCTCTGGAAACACCATATATTTT. This gives the protein CASSPVGGSGNTIYF. The complete variable domain, with remaining parts taken from reference TRBV18 and TRBJ1-3, reads NAGVMQNPRHLVRRRGQEARLRCSPMKGHSHVYWYRQLPEEGLKFMVYLQKENIIDESGMPKERFSAEFPKEGPSILRIQQVVRGDSAAYFCASSPVGGSGNTIYFGEGSWLTVV.

This clone came up once. The CDR3 here is CASSLSPGQGETQYF. The DNA for the CDR3 is TGTGCCAGCAGCTTATCCCCGGGACAGGGAGAGACCCAGTACTTC. V and J are TRBV7-3 and TRBJ2-5; 9 bases are shared with TRBD1. The V and J ends lost 2 bases and 4 bases, in that order; junction bases with no gene match: 5. Looked up from germline, CDR1 is SGHTA and CDR2 is FQGTGA. This CDR3 is built from 15 residues.

The chain carries TRBV9 and TRBJ2-6; D is tentatively TRBD1 or TRBD2 (5 bases each). This CDR3 has 16 amino acids. Germline V gives CDR1 SGDLS, CDR2 YYNGEE. V lost 0 bases and J lost 0, with 7 bases in between. The CDR3 here is CASSVAGTSGANVLTF. In nucleotides, the CDR3 is TGTGCCAGCAGCGTAGCGGGGACCTCTGGGGCCAACGTCCTGACTTTC.

The chain employs TRBV2 and TRBJ2-3; 11 bases are shared with TRBD2. Germline V gene lookup returns CDR1 SNHLY and CDR2 FYNNEI. Trimming removed 6 bases from V and 3 bases from J; junction bases left unmatched: 5. The CDR3 runs 15 residues. The CDR3 DNA is TGTGCCAGCAGGATTAGCGGGGGGGCGACAGATACGCAGTATTTT. It yields the protein CASRISGGATDTQYF.

This clone showed up just once. This sequence joins TRBV2 and TRBJ1-4; 7 bases match TRBD1. The germline V gene encodes CDR1 SNHLY and CDR2 FYNNEI. The CDR3 spans 14 residues. V shed 6 bases and J 8 bases; nucleotides not matched to a gene: 9. The CDR3 loop is CASRIQGIREKLFF. The DNA of the CDR3 is TGTGCCAGCAGAATACAGGGGATTCGGGAAAAACTGTTTTTT.